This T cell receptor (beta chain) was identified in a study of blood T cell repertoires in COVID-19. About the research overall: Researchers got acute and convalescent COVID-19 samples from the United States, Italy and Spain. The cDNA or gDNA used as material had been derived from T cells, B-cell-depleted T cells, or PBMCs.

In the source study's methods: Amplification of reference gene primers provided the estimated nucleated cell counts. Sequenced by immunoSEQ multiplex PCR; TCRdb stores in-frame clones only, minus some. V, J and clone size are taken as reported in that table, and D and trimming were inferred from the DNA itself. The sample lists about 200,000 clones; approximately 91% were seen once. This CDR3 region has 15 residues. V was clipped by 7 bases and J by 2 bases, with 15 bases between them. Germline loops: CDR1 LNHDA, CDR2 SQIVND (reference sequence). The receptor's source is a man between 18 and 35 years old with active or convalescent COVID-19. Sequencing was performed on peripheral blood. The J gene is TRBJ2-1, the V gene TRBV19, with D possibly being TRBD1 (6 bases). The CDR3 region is CASKIPGDPYNEQFF. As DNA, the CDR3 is TGTGCCAGTAAGATTCCAGGGGACCCCTACAATGAGCAGTTCTTC.